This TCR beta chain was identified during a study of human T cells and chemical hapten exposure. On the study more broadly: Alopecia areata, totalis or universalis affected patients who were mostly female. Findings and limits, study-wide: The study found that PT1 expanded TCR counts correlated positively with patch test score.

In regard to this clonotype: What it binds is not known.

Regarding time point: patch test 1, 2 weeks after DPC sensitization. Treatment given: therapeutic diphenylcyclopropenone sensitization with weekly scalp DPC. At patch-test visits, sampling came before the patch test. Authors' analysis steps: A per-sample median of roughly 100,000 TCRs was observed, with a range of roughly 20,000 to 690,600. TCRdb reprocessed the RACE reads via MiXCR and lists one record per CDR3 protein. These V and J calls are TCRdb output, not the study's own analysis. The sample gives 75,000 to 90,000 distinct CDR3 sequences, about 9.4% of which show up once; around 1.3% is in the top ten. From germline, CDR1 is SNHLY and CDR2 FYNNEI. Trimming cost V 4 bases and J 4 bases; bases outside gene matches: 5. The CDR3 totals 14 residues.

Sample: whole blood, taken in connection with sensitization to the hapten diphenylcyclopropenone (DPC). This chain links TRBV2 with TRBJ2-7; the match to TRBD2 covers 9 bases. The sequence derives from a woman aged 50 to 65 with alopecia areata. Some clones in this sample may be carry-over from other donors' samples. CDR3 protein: CASSGLAGRYEQYF. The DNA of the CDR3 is TGTGCCAGCAGTGGGCTAGCGGGGAGGTACGAGCAGTACTTC.